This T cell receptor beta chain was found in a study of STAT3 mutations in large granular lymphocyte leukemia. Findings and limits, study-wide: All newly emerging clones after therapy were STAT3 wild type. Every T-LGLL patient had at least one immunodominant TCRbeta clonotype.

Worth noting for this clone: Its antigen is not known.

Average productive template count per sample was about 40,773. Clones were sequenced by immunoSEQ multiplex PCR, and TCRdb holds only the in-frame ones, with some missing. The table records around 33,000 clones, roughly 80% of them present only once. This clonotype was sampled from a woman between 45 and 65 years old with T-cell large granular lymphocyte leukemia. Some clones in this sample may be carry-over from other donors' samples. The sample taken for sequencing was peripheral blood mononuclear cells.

The CDR3 DNA sequence: TGCGCCAGCAGCCCGACAGCTACAGATACGCAGTATTTT. Translation: CASSPTATDTQYF. This sequence joins TRBV5-1 and TRBJ2-3; possibly TRBD1 for D (5 bases). The CDR3 is made up of 13 amino acids. Trimming shortened V by 4 bases and J by 3 bases, and 9 bases separated the two germline ends. Germline assignment: CDR1 SGHRS and CDR2 YFSETQ.